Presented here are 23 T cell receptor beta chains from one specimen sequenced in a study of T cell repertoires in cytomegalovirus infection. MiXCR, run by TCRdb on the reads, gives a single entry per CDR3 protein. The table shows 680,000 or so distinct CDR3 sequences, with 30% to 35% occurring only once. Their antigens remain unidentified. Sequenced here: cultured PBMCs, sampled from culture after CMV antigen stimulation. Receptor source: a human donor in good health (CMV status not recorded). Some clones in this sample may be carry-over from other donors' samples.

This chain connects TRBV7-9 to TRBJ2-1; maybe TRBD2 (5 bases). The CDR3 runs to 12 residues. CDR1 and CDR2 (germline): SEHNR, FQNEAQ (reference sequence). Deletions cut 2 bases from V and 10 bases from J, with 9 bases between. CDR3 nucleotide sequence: TGTGCCAGCAGCTTATCCGGACTGGAGCAGTTCTTC. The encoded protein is CASSLSGLEQFF.

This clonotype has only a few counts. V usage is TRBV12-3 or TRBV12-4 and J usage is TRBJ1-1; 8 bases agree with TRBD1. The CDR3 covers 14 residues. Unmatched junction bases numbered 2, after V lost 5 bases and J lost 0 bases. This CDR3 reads CASSQGAVNTEAFF. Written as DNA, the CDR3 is TGTGCCAGCAGTCAGGGGGCTGTGAACACTGAAGCTTTCTTT.

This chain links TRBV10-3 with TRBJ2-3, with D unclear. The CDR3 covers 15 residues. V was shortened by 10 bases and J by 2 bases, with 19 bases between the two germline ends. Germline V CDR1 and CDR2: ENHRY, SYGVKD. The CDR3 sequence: CATRTTMVSTDTQYF. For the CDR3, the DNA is TGTGCCACCCGGACCACTATGGTTTCCACAGATACGCAGTATTTT.

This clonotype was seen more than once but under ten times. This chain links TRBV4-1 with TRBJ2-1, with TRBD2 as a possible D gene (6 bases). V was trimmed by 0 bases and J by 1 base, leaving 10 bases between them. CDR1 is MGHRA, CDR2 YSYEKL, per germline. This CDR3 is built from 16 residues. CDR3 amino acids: CASSQDLSGSYNEQFF. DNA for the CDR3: TGCGCCAGCAGCCAAGACCTCAGCGGGTCCTACAATGAGCAGTTCTTC.

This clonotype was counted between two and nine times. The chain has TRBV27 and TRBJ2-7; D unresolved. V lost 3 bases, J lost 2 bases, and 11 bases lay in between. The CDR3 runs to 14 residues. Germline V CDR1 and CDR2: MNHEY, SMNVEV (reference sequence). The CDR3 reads CASSLSISTYEQYF. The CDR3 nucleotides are TGTGCCAGCAGTTTGAGCATAAGCACCTACGAGCAGTACTTC.

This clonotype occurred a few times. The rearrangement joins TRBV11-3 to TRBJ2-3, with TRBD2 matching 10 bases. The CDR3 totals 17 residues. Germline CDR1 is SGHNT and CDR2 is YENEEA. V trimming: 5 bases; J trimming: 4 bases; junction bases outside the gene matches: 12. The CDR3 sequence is CASSESGTSASADTQYF. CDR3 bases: TGTGCCAGCAGCGAGTCCGGGACTAGCGCATCAGCAGATACGCAGTATTTT.

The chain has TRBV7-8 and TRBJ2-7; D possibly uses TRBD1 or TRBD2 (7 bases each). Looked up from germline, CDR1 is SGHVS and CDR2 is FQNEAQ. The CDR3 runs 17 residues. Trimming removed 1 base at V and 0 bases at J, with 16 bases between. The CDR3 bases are TGTGCCAGCAGCTTAGTGCCCCCAGGGGGGGCCTCCTACGAGCAGTACTTC. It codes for CASSLVPPGGASYEQYF.

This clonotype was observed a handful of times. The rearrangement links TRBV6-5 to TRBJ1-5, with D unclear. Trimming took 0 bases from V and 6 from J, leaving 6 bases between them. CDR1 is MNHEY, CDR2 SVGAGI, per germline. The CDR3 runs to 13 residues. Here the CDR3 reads CASSYSFSQPQHF. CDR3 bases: TGTGCCAGCAGTTACTCGTTTTCTCAGCCCCAGCATTTT.

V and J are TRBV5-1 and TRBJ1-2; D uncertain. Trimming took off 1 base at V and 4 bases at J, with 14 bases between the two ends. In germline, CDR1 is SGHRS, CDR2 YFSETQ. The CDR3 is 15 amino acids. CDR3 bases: TGCGCCAGCAGCTTGAATGGACGCCCCATCTATGGCTACACCTTC. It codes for CASSLNGRPIYGYTF.

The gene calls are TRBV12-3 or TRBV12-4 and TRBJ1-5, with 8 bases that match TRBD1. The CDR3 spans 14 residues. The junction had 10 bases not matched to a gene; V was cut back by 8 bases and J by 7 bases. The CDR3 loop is CASDSQGADQPQHF. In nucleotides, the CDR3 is TGTGCCAGCGACTCTCAGGGGGCAGACCAGCCCCAGCATTTT.

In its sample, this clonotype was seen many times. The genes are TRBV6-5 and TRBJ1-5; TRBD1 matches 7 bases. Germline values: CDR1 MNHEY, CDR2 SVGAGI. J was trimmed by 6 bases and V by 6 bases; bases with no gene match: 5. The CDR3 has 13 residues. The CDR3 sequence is CASSYRGGQPQHF. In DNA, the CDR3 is TGTGCCAGCAGCTACAGGGGTGGTCAGCCCCAGCATTTT.

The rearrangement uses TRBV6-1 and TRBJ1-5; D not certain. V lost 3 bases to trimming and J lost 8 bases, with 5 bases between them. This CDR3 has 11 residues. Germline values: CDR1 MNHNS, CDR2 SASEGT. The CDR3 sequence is CASSDFEPQHF. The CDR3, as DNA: TGTGCCAGCAGTGACTTTGAGCCCCAGCATTTT.

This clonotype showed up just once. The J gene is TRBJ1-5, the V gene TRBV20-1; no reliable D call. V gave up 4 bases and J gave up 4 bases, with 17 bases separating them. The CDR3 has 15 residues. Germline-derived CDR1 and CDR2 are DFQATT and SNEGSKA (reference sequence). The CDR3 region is CSATSNSGANQPQHF. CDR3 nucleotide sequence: TGCAGTGCTACCAGTAACAGTGGAGCGAATCAGCCCCAGCATTTT.

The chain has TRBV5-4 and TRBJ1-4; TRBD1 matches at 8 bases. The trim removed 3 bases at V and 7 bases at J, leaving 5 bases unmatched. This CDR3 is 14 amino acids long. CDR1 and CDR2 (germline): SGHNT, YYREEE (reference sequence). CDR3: CASSSDRAGEKLFF. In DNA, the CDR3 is TGTGCCAGCAGCTCGGACAGGGCGGGTGAAAAACTGTTTTTT.

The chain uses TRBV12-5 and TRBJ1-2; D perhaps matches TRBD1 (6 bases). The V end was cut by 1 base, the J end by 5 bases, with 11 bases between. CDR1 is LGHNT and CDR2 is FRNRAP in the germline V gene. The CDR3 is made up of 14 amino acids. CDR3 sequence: CASGLATGAYGYTF. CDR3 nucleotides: TGTGCTAGTGGTTTGGCGACAGGAGCGTATGGCTACACCTTC.

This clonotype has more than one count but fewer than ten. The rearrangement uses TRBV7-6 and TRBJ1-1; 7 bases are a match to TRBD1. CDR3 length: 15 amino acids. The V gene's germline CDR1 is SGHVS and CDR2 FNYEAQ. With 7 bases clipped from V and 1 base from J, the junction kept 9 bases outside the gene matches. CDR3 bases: TGTGCCAGCACCGTTGGACAGGAGACGAACACTGAAGCTTTCTTT. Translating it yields CASTVGQETNTEAFF.

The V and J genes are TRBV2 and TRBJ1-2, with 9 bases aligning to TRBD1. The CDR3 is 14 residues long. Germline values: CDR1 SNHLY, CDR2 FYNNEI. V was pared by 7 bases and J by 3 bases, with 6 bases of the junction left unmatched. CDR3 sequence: CASTGTGLYYGYTF. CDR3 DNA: TGTGCCAGCACCGGGACAGGGCTATACTATGGCTACACCTTC.

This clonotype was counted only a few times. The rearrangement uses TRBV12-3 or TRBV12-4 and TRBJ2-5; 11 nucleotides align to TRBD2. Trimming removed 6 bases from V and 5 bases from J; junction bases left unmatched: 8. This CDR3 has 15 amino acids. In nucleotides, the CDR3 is TGTGCCAGCAGCCAACTAGCGGGAGTGGCCGAGACCCAGTACTTC. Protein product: CASSQLAGVAETQYF.

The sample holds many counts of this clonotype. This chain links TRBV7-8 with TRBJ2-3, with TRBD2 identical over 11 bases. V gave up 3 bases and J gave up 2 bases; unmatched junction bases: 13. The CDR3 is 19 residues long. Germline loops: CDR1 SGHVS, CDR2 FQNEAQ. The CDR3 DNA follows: TGTGCCAGCAGCTTCAAAAACGGGACTAGCGGCTTGTTCACAGATACGCAGTATTTT. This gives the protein CASSFKNGTSGLFTDTQYF.

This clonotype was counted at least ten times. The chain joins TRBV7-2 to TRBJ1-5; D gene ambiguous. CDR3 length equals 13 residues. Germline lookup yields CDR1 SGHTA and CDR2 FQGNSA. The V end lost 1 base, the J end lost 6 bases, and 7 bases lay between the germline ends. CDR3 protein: CASSLGGLQPQHF. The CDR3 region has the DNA TGTGCCAGCAGCTTAGGTGGACTTCAGCCCCAGCATTTT.

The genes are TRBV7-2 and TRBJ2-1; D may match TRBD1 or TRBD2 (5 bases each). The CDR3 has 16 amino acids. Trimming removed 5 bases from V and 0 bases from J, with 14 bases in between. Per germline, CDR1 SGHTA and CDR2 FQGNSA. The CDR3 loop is CASSKGRVSSYNEQFF. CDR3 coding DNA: TGTGCCAGCAGCAAGGGGCGGGTGAGCTCCTACAATGAGCAGTTCTTC.

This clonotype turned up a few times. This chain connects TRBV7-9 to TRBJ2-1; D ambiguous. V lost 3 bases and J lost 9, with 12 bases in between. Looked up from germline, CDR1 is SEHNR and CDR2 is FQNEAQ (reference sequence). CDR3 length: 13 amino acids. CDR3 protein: CASSFGYFGEQFF. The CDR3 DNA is TGTGCCAGCAGCTTTGGGTATTTCGGTGAGCAGTTCTTC. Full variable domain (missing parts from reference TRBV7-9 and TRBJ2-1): DTGVSQNPRHKITKRGQNVTFRCDPISEHNRLYWYRQTLGQGPEFLTYFQNEAQLEKSRLLSDRFSAERPKGSFSTLEIQRTEQGDSAMYLCASSFGYFGEQFFGPGTRLTVL.

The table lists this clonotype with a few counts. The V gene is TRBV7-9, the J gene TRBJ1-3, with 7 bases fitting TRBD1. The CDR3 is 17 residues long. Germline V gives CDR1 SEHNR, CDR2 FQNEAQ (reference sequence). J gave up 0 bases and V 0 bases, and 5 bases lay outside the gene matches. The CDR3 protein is CASSLAEGQNSGNTIYF. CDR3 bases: TGTGCCAGCAGCTTAGCGGAGGGACAGAACTCTGGAAACACCATATATTTT.